The text below deals with one TCR beta chain. This CDR3 is 13 amino acids long. The trim removed 8 bases at V and 5 bases at J, leaving 7 bases unmatched. Germline V gene lookup returns CDR1 MNHEY and CDR2 SVGAGI. Ages ranged from roughly 18 to 100 years, with residence in more than 20 US areas. Cohort 3 recovery required two negative PCRs, clearance, or symptom resolution. The data derive from a study of blood T cell repertoires in COVID-19. Study-wide context: Sample material is recorded as cDNA or gDNA derived from T cells, B-cell-depleted T cells, or PBMCs.

Original processing methods: The assay estimated nucleated cells by amplifying reference gene primers. Libraries were prepared by immunoSEQ multiplex PCR; TCRdb keeps only in-frame clonotypes and omits some of them. The DNA was the basis for D and trimming; V, J and clone size are from that table. Of 250,000 to 300,000 clones in the sample, more than 80% were seen once. This receptor was taken from a woman in her 30s who had recovered from COVID-19. The sample was PBMCs or T cells enriched from blood (not recorded which). The V call is TRBV6-5, the J call TRBJ2-5; 8 bases map to TRBD2. The CDR3 is CASYRSGSETQYF. CDR3 bases: TGTGCCAGCTATAGGAGCGGGAGTGAGACCCAGTACTTC.